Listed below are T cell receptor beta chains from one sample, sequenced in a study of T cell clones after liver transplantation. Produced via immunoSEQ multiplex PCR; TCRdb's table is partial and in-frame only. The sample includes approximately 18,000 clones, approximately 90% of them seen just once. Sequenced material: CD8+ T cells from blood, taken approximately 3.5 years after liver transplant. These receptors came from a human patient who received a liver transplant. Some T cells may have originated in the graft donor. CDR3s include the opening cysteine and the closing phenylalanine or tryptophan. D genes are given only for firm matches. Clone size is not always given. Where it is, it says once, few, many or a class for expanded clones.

cdr3_nt: TGCAGCGTTGAAGTAAATGAGCAGTTCTTC; cdr3_aa: CSVEVNEQFF; j_call: TRBJ2-1; v_call: TRBV29-1; clone_size: .; d_call: .
cdr3_nt: TGTGCCAGCAACGAAGGTAGCGTTTTATATGAGCAGTTCTTC; cdr3_aa: CASNEGSVLYEQFF; j_call: TRBJ2-1; v_call: TRBV9; clone_size: .; d_call: .
cdr3_nt: TGTGCCAGCAGCCTGTGGGGGACAAGCTACAATGAGCAGTTCTTC; cdr3_aa: CASSLWGTSYNEQFF; j_call: TRBJ2-1; v_call: TRBV9; clone_size: .; d_call: .
cdr3_nt: TGTGCCAGCAGCCCCGGACTAGCGAGAGGGGATACGCAGTATTTT; cdr3_aa: CASSPGLARGDTQYF; j_call: TRBJ2-3; v_call: TRBV7-9; clone_size: .; d_call: TRBD2
cdr3_nt: TGTGCCAGCAGGAAAGCCGCCAGGGTCCAAGAGACCCAGTACTTC; cdr3_aa: CASRKAARVQETQYF; j_call: TRBJ2-5; v_call: TRBV28; clone_size: .; d_call: .
cdr3_nt: TGTGCCAGCAGCTCCGGTCCGGGACTAGCGGGGATTCAGTACTTC; cdr3_aa: CASSSGPGLAGIQYF; j_call: TRBJ2-4; v_call: TRBV7-3; clone_size: .; d_call: TRBD2
cdr3_nt: TGTGCCAGCAGCCTTTCCCGGTTTGGGACCTACGAGCAGTACTTC; cdr3_aa: CASSLSRFGTYEQYF; j_call: TRBJ2-7; v_call: TRBV6-5; clone_size: .; d_call: .
cdr3_nt: TGTGCCAGCAGCTTGGCTAGCAGGGACACCGGGGAGCTGTTTTTT; cdr3_aa: CASSLASRDTGELFF; j_call: TRBJ2-2; v_call: TRBV5-4; clone_size: .; d_call: .
cdr3_nt: TGTGCCAGCAGCTCTTGGGACTACGAAGAGACCCAGTACTTC; cdr3_aa: CASSSWDYEETQYF; j_call: TRBJ2-5; v_call: TRBV9; clone_size: .; d_call: TRBD2
cdr3_nt: TGCGCCAGCAGCCAGGCCTCCAGAGGGTTTGATGAGCAGTTCTTC; cdr3_aa: CASSQASRGFDEQFF; j_call: TRBJ2-1; v_call: TRBV4-1; clone_size: .; d_call: .
cdr3_nt: TGTGCCATCAGTGAGTCGGGAGACGGAGCCTACGAGCAGTACTTC; cdr3_aa: CAISESGDGAYEQYF; j_call: TRBJ2-7; v_call: TRBV10-3; clone_size: few; d_call: .
cdr3_nt: TGTGCCAGCAGTCCATTGCTAGGGACTGAAGCTTTCTTT; cdr3_aa: CASSPLLGTEAFF; j_call: TRBJ1-1; v_call: TRBV27; clone_size: once; d_call: .
cdr3_nt: TGTGCCAGCAGCAAAACCTGTGGGGGCAGGGCTCGACCCCAGCATTTT; cdr3_aa: CASSKTCGGRARPQHF; j_call: TRBJ1-5; v_call: TRBV21-1; clone_size: .; d_call: .
cdr3_nt: TGTGCCAGCAGCCCAAATTCGGATACGCAGTATTTT; cdr3_aa: CASSPNSDTQYF; j_call: TRBJ2-3; v_call: TRBV6-1; clone_size: .; d_call: .
cdr3_nt: TGTGCCAGCACCGCGGACAGCCTCACCTACGAGCAGTACTTC; cdr3_aa: CASTADSLTYEQYF; j_call: TRBJ2-7; v_call: TRBV6-4; clone_size: .; d_call: .
cdr3_nt: TGTGCCAGCAGTTTAGGACATTCATACGAGCAGTACTTC; cdr3_aa: CASSLGHSYEQYF; j_call: TRBJ2-7; v_call: TRBV27; clone_size: once; d_call: .
cdr3_nt: TGTGCCAGTAGTCAACTAGGCGGGTCCTACAATGAGCAGTTCTTC; cdr3_aa: CASSQLGGSYNEQFF; j_call: TRBJ2-1; v_call: TRBV19; clone_size: .; d_call: .
cdr3_nt: TGCGCCAGCAGCCCTGGGACTAGCAGCTCCTACAATGAGCAGTTCTTC; cdr3_aa: CASSPGTSSSYNEQFF; j_call: TRBJ2-1; v_call: TRBV4-1; clone_size: .; d_call: TRBD2
cdr3_nt: TGTGCCAGCAGCCAAGACAGGGGGAGCTCTGGAAACACCATATATTTT; cdr3_aa: CASSQDRGSSGNTIYF; j_call: TRBJ1-3; v_call: TRBV4-2; clone_size: .; d_call: TRBD1
cdr3_nt: TGTGCCAGTAGTATAATAGGGACTAGCGGGCTCAATGAGCAGTTCTTC; cdr3_aa: CASSIIGTSGLNEQFF; j_call: TRBJ2-1; v_call: TRBV19; clone_size: few; d_call: TRBD2
cdr3_nt: TGTGCCAACCGGGAGGGGAGCTCCTACAATGAGCAGTTCTTC; cdr3_aa: CANREGSSYNEQFF; j_call: TRBJ2-1; v_call: TRBV2; clone_size: .; d_call: TRBD2
cdr3_nt: TGTGCCAGCAGTGAAGCGGCAGGGATCGCCTACGAGCAGTACTTC; cdr3_aa: CASSEAAGIAYEQYF; j_call: TRBJ2-7; v_call: TRBV6-1; clone_size: .; d_call: .
cdr3_nt: TGTGCCAGCAGTTACCGCGAGGGCAACACTGAAGCTTTCTTT; cdr3_aa: CASSYREGNTEAFF; j_call: TRBJ1-1; v_call: TRBV6-5; clone_size: .; d_call: .
cdr3_nt: TGTGCCAGCAGCCCCACCCTGGGCCAAGAGACCCAGTACTTC; cdr3_aa: CASSPTLGQETQYF; j_call: TRBJ2-5; v_call: TRBV5-5; clone_size: .; d_call: .
cdr3_nt: TGTGCCAGCAATATAGACCTAAACCCCCATGAGCAGTTCTTC; cdr3_aa: CASNIDLNPHEQFF; j_call: TRBJ2-1; v_call: TRBV28; clone_size: .; d_call: .
cdr3_nt: TGTGCCAGCAGACCCGGACTAGACGACTACGAGCAGTACTTC; cdr3_aa: CASRPGLDDYEQYF; j_call: TRBJ2-7; v_call: TRBV6-6; clone_size: once; d_call: TRBD2